These 17 T cell receptor beta chains came from one sample sequenced in a study of cytomegalovirus exposure and HLA in healthy donors. The PCR made use of 60 Vbeta and 13 Jbeta primers. Using immunoSEQ multiplex PCR, the repertoire was profiled, and TCRdb retains in-frame clones only, with some absent. The sample data list around 150,000 clones. The sequencing input was PBMCs. The receptors were gathered from a woman aged 60-70 years in good health and CMV-seronegative.

The chain uses TRBV30 and TRBJ2-6; D perhaps matches TRBD1 (5 bases). Germline CDR1 and CDR2: GTSNPN and SVGIG (reference sequence). The length of the CDR3 is 16 residues. V lost 1 base and J 4 bases, leaving 14 bases between the germline ends. CDR3 in amino acids: CAWSALPGRGANVLTF. The CDR3 DNA sequence: TGTGCCTGGAGTGCCCTCCCAGGGCGCGGGGCCAACGTCCTGACTTTC.

The chain employs TRBV5-1 and TRBJ2-1; TRBD1 aligns across 7 bases. The V gene's germline CDR1 is SGHRS and CDR2 YFSETQ. J lost 5 bases, V lost 2 bases, and 4 bases had no gene match. The CDR3 has 14 amino acids. DNA of the CDR3: TGCGCCAGCAGCTTAAGACAGGGTGACAATGAGCAGTTCTTC. Its translation is CASSLRQGDNEQFF.

The gene calls are TRBV7-6 and TRBJ1-1; the match to TRBD1 covers 12 bases. Germline loops: CDR1 SGHVS, CDR2 FNYEAQ. J lost 4 bases, V lost 5 bases, and 8 bases had no gene match. The CDR3 extends over 16 amino acids. CDR3 in DNA: TGTGCCAGCAGCCCAGGGACAGGGGGCGCGGGCACTGAAGCTTTCTTT. Amino acid sequence: CASSPGTGGAGTEAFF.

The chain couples TRBV27 to TRBJ2-7; 8 bases fit TRBD1. The V and J ends lost 5 bases and 5 bases, in that order; junction bases with no gene match: 14. CDR3 length equals 16 residues. Germline values: CDR1 MNHEY, CDR2 SMNVEV (reference sequence). The CDR3 region is CASSRLLTGVFHEQYF. The CDR3 region has the DNA TGTGCCAGCAGTCGGCTATTGACAGGGGTTTTCCACGAGCAGTACTTC.

The rearrangement links TRBV5-6 to TRBJ2-7; 12 nucleotides match TRBD2. Unmatched junction bases numbered 16, after V lost 4 bases and J lost 5 bases. The CDR3 covers 18 residues. CDR1 SGHDT and CDR2 YYEEEE come from the germline V gene. CDR3 in DNA: TGTGCCAGCAGCGGGGGACTAGCGGGCAGTTCGGAGGGCCACGAGCAGTACTTC. Encoded protein: CASSGGLAGSSEGHEQYF.

J is TRBJ1-2 and V is TRBV27, with 8 bases that match TRBD1. The germline CDR1 and CDR2 sequences are MNHEY and SMNVEV (reference sequence). The junction had 4 bases not matched to a gene; V was cut back by 5 bases and J by 2 bases. There are 14 residues in the CDR3. CDR3 in amino acids: CASSLAGGNYGYTF. CDR3 DNA sequence: TGTGCCAGCAGTCTCGCAGGGGGCAACTATGGCTACACCTTC.

The chain employs TRBV15 and TRBJ2-7; D remains unclear. CDR3 size: 15 residues. Germline CDR1 reads LNHNV; CDR2 reads YYDKDF (reference sequence). The V end lost 1 base, the J end lost 4 bases, and 14 bases lay between the germline ends. This CDR3 is CATSRGAYLSYEQYF. In DNA, the CDR3 is TGTGCCACCAGCAGAGGGGCCTATCTCTCATACGAGCAGTACTTC. Full variable domain (missing parts from reference TRBV15 and TRBJ2-7): DAMVIQNPRYQVTQFGKPVTLSCSQTLNHNVMYWYQQKSSQAPKLLFHYYDKDFNNEADTPDNFQSRRPNTSFCFLDIRSPGLGDTAMYLCATSRGAYLSYEQYFGPGTRLTVT.

The chain uses TRBV5-5 and TRBJ2-7; D may be TRBD1 (7 bases). The CDR3 loop spans 14 amino acids. Germline V gene lookup returns CDR1 SGHKS and CDR2 YYEKEE (reference sequence). V lost 4 bases, J lost 4 bases, and 15 bases lay in between. The CDR3 is CASSAQGGAYEQYF. The CDR3 coding sequence is TGTGCCAGCAGCGCCCAGGGGGGAGCATACGAGCAGTACTTC.

This chain uses TRBV27 with TRBJ1-6; 9 bases fit TRBD1. Germline V gene sequence: CDR1 MNHEY, CDR2 SMNVEV (reference sequence). The CDR3 loop spans 14 amino acids. V dropped 2 bases and J dropped 7; count of bases not matched to a gene: 0. DNA for the CDR3: TGTGCCAGCAGTTTAGGGACAGGGAATTCACCCCTCCACTTT. It codes for CASSLGTGNSPLHF.

The V call is TRBV18, the J call TRBJ2-1, with 9 bases identical to TRBD2. CDR3 length: 15 amino acids. The V gene end was trimmed by 3 bases and the J gene end by 4 bases; junction bases not matched to a gene: 4. CDR1 and CDR2 from the germline V gene are KGHSH and LQKENI. The CDR3 protein is CASSPERGAYNEQFF. The CDR3 DNA reads TGTGCCAGCTCACCCGAGCGGGGGGCTTACAATGAGCAGTTCTTC.

The chain has TRBV15 and TRBJ2-1; 8 nucleotides align to TRBD2. The trim removed 1 base at V and 10 bases at J, leaving 9 bases unmatched. Germline V lookup: CDR1 LNHNV, CDR2 YYDKDF (reference sequence). The CDR3 spans 15 residues. CDR3 in amino acids: CATSRVTAGEGEQFF. The CDR3 DNA reads TGTGCCACCAGCAGAGTAACAGCGGGAGAAGGGGAGCAGTTCTTC.

V and J are TRBV18 and TRBJ1-2; 7 bases match TRBD1. Germline V CDR1 and CDR2: KGHSH, LQKENI. The length of the CDR3 is 13 residues. V shed 3 bases, J shed 4 bases, and the junction held 2 bases outside the gene matches. In nucleotides, the CDR3 is TGTGCCAGCTCACCGACAGGGTCCTATGGCTACACCTTC. Encoded protein: CASSPTGSYGYTF.

CDR3 protein: CASSPGGGGTEAFF. CDR3 nucleotide sequence: TGTGCCAGCTCACCGGGGGGGGGTGGAACTGAAGCTTTCTTT. V gene TRBV18 combines with J gene TRBJ1-1, with D possibly TRBD1 on 5 matching bases. V lost 3 bases to trimming and J lost 5 bases, with 13 bases between them. The germline V gene has CDR1 KGHSH and CDR2 LQKENI. CDR3 size: 14 residues.

The chain recombines TRBV6-5 with TRBJ1-6; D gene unclear. Germline-derived CDR1 and CDR2 are MNHEY and SVGAGI. The CDR3 length is 13 residues. The V end was cut by 6 bases, the J end by 7 bases, with 10 bases between. CDR3 amino acids: CASSPGPNSPLHF. The CDR3, as DNA: TGTGCCAGCAGCCCAGGCCCAAATTCACCCCTCCACTTT.

The genes are TRBV10-1 and TRBJ1-1; 7 bases are shared with TRBD1. The CDR3 consists of 13 residues. The ends lost 6 bases at V and 6 bases at J; junction bases unmatched: 7. CDR1 is WNHNN and CDR2 is SYGVQD in the germline V gene (reference sequence). The CDR3 nucleotides are TGCGCCAGCAGCCACGACAGGGCGGCTGAAGCTTTCTTT. Protein sequence: CASSHDRAAEAFF.

The chain uses TRBV2 and TRBJ2-5; 8 bases are a match to TRBD2. V shed 9 bases and J 4 bases; nucleotides not matched to a gene: 4. The CDR3 is made up of 12 amino acids. In germline, CDR1 is SNHLY, CDR2 FYNNEI. The DNA for the CDR3 is TGTGCCAGGACCGGGGGGGGAGAGACCCAGTACTTC. Translation gives CARTGGGETQYF.

The chain couples TRBV5-1 to TRBJ2-7; 7 bases agree with TRBD1. The CDR3 is 15 residues long. Germline loops: CDR1 SGHRS, CDR2 YFSETQ. With V trimmed by 0 bases and J by 3 bases, 6 bases remained unmatched. The CDR3 spells CASSLGQGSHYEQYF. CDR3 in DNA: TGCGCCAGCAGCTTGGGACAGGGATCCCACTACGAGCAGTACTTC.